The clone carrying this TCR beta chain appeared many times. Its specificity is unknown. TCR beta CDR3 sequences were amplified from RNA transcripts. Primed by the HTBI set, a first-round RT-PCR was run on the TCR CDR3. Via MiXCR, TCRdb re-called the multiplex PCR reads, giving one row per CDR3 protein. The data hold about 840,000 distinct CDR3 sequences, with around 38% observed a single time. The CDR3 is made up of 14 amino acids. V was cut by 7 bases and J by 5 bases, with 17 bases left in between. Germline CDR1 and CDR2: SNHLY and FYNNEI. The sample belongs to a study of T cells in Graves' hyperthyroidism and ophthalmopathy. Study-level points and caveats: Stable hyperthyroidism was told apart from ophthalmopathy by a model built on 13 V-J features.

This chain connects TRBV2 to TRBJ1-1, with D hard to call. The sequenced sample consisted of blood. This clonotype was sampled from a man aged 18 to 29 with Graves' hyperthyroidism. CDR3 sequence: CASKTTRGGTEAFF. For the CDR3, the DNA is TGTGCCAGCAAAACCACGCGGGGAGGGACTGAAGCTTTCTTT. Based on the CDR3 plus reference TRBV2 and TRBJ1-1, the full variable domain is EPEVTQTPSHQVTQMGQEVILRCVPISNHLYFYWYRQILGQKVEFLVSFYNNEISEKSEIFDDQFSVERPDGSNFTLKIRSTKLEDSAMYFCASKTTRGGTEAFFGQGTRLTVV.